The entry below gives a single T cell receptor (beta chain) sequence along with its context. Its antigen is still unknown. At one end, the junction sequence differs from germline, possibly due to a read error. Per the germline V gene, CDR1 is SQVTM and CDR2 is ANQGSEA. The CDR3 is 13 amino acids. The sample belongs to a study of tumor-infiltrating lymphocytes in primary liver carcinoma. Study-wide points: Pairs of tumor regions overlapped more than tumor-adjacent and tumor-blood pairs did. A significantly higher top-250-clone fraction was recorded for tumors than for blood (p = 0.039).

Starting material for RNA and DNA co-extraction consisted of about 17-34 mg of unsorted bulk tissue. Primary liver carcinoma, confirmed by histopathology, was surgically resected. More than 90% viable tumor cells made up every tumor sample. TCR beta cDNA was reverse-transcribed from 400 to 500 ng of total RNA. The reaction used a constant-region primer and ProtoScript II reverse transcriptase. Libraries for TCR beta were built through three nested multiplex PCR rounds, which together made up a slightly modified ARM-PCR procedure. Two initial PCR rounds of about 9 cycles each paired TRBV1-TRBV30 forward primers with a C-beta reverse primer. Using its own MiXCR run on the multiplex PCR reads, TCRdb lists one record per CDR3 protein. This table holds more than 75,000 distinct CDR3 sequences, approximately 77% found once.

The V gene is TRBV29-1, the J gene TRBJ2-7, with no clear D. The receptor was derived from a man aged 35-49 years with primary liver carcinoma and hepatitis B virus infection. The sample taken for sequencing was liver tumor tissue from sampling region 1. As to subset: tumor region T1, superior pole. The CDR3 nucleotides are TGCAGCATTGAGGTCCCCGGAGAGGCAGAGCAATACTTC. Amino acid sequence: CSIEVPGEAEQYF.